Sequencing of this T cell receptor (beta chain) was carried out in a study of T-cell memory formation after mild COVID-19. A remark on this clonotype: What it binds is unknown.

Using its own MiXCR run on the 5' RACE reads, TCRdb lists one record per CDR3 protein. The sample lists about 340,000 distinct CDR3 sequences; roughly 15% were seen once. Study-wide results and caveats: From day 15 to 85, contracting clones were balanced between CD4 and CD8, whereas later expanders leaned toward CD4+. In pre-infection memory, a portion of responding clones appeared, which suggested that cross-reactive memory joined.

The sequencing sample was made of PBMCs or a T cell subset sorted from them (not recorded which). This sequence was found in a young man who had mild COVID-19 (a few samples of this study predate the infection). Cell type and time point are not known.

The CDR3 reads CASTTSGGSEQFF. CDR3 sequence (DNA): TGTGCCAGCACTACTAGCGGGGGGTCGGAGCAGTTCTTC. The rearrangement links TRBV6-2 or TRBV6-3 to TRBJ2-1; 12 bases are shared with TRBD2. The CDR3 consists of 13 residues. Germline values: CDR1 MNHEY, CDR2 SVGEGT. Trimming removed 7 bases from V and 10 bases from J; junction bases left unmatched: 5.